This record looks at one T cell receptor beta chain sequence and its context. No antigen is known for it. One junction end does not reproduce the germline sequence, and a read error may be involved. The sample originates from a study of CD8+CD57+ T cells in acquired aplastic anemia. Findings of the study overall: It was found that about 31 CD8+ CDR3 sequences were shared between patients and controls.

Only patients with CD8+CD57+ cell expansion on flow cytometry were chosen for sequencing. The blood sampling took place in patients who had so far received no therapy. CDR3 size: 18 residues. Germline V gene data show CDR1 as SGHTA and CDR2 as FQGTGA. The use of genomic DNA as template underpinned the TCR beta VDJ and CDR3 profiling. TCRdb reprocessed the reads via MiXCR and lists one record per CDR3 protein. The data hold roughly 200,000 distinct CDR3 sequences, with more than 60% observed a single time. The receptor's source is a human donor with aplastic anemia. The chain recombines TRBV7-3 with TRBJ1-1; perhaps TRBD1 as D (5 bases). Sequenced input: sorted CD4+, CD8+, or CD8+CD57+ T cells (not recorded which) from PBMCs. Written as DNA, the CDR3 is TGTGCCAGCAGCTCCACTAGCGGGGGGGACTACCCGAACACTGAGGCTTTCTTT. Encoded protein: CASSSTSGGDYPNTEAFF.